This paragraph reports one T cell receptor beta chain. As yet, its antigen is unknown. The primer mix had 60 Vbeta and 13 Jbeta primers. Only in-frame clones appear in the TCRdb table, and some are missing; sequencing was by immunoSEQ multiplex PCR. The table shows 100,000 to 150,000 clones, with around four fifths occurring only once. These data come from a study of cytomegalovirus exposure and HLA in healthy donors. CDR3 size: 13 residues. Germline loops: CDR1 LGHNA, CDR2 YSLEER. Broader study findings: Three chains tied to CMV proved CMV antigen-specific in vitro.

Material for sequencing was PBMCs. V and J are TRBV4-3 and TRBJ2-5, with unresolved D. The DNA end is a closer match to TRBJ2-7, so the J assignment may be wrong. The receptor was derived from a woman in her thirties or forties in good health and CMV-seropositive. In nucleotides, the CDR3 is TGCGCCAGCAGCCAAGTACCCAACTACGAGCAGTACTTC. The encoded protein is CASSQVPNYEQYF.